This TCR beta chain was sequenced in a study of blood T cell repertoires in COVID-19. Background on the study: The United States, Italy and Spain provided the acute and convalescent COVID-19 samples.

Methods used by the authors: Estimation of nucleated cell counts was performed using reference gene primer amplification. The data were produced by immunoSEQ multiplex PCR, yet TCRdb's version contains in-frame clones alone and is incomplete. D and trimming come from the DNA, and the V and J calls and clone size come from that table. The sample yields fewer than 250,000 clones, around 86% seen once. The CDR3 has 11 residues. Trimming stripped 3 bases from V and 15 bases from J, with 9 bases between. Sequenced input: peripheral blood. The rearrangement uses TRBV12-3 or TRBV12-4 and TRBJ2-6, with D perhaps matching TRBD1 (6 bases). The clonotype originates from a man aged 55-75 years who had recovered from COVID-19. The CDR3 nucleotides are TGTGCCAGCAGTTTGTTCAGGGGCCTGACTTTC. This translates into CASSLFRGLTF.